This TCR beta chain stems from a study of T cell changes during pregnancy in multiple sclerosis (dated by TCRdb to the late 2010s). Regarding the research as a whole: The study examined how the T cell repertoire changed over the course of pregnancy in women with multiple sclerosis.

V is reduced by 3 bases and J by 5 bases, leaving a spacing of 15 bases between them. The CDR3 contains 15 residues, cysteine and phenylalanine counted. Only the CDR3 part of the read is kept: 45 bases, read in frame from the first base. As encoded in the germline V gene, CDR1 is SGHRS while CDR2 is YFSETQ. This clone was observed a few times. Its antigen is not yet known. Base qualities are not recorded, but no much larger clone differs from it by a single base. The method behind the library was the immunoSEQ multiplex PCR assay. TCRdb provides this immuneACCESS table in a form limited to in-frame rearrangements. Some clones are lacking; in checked studies, under half of them reflect an unresolved V gene, and why the rest are absent is not known. The sample records 75,000 to 95,000 clones, approximately 90% of which are singletons. The top ten hold around 1% of the sample.

The chain couples TRBV5-1 to TRBJ2-1; the D region possibly corresponds to TRBD2 (6 bases align). The receptor was isolated from a female donor with multiple sclerosis, enrolled in a pregnancy study. Sequences were derived from peripheral blood, sampled before pregnancy. The CDR3: CASSSLGAGNNEQFF. The DNA sequence is as follows: TGCGCCAGCAGCTCCCTCGGGGCGGGAAACAATGAGCAGTTCTTC. With all but the CDR3 taken from the reference TRBV5-1 and TRBJ2-1 genes, the full variable domain is: KAGVTQTPRYLIKTRGQQVTLSCSPISGHRSVSWYQQTPGQGLQFLFEYFSETQRNKGNFPGRFSGRQFSNSRSEMNVSTLELGDSALYLCASSSLGAGNNEQFFGPGTRLTVL.